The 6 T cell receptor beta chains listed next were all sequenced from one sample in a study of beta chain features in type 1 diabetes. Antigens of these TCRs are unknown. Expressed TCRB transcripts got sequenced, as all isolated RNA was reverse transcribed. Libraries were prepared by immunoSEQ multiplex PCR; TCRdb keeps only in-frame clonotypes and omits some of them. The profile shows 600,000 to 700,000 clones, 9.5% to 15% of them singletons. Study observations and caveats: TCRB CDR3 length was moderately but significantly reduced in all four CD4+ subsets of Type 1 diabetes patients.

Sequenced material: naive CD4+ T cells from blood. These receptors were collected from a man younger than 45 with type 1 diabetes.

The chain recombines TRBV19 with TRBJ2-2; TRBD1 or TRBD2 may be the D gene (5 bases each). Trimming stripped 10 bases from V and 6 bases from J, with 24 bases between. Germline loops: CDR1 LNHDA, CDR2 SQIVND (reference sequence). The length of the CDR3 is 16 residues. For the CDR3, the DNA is TGTGCCACTCGGGCCACGGGGCGATGGCTGCCCGGGGAGCTGTTTTTT. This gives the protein CATRATGRWLPGELFF.

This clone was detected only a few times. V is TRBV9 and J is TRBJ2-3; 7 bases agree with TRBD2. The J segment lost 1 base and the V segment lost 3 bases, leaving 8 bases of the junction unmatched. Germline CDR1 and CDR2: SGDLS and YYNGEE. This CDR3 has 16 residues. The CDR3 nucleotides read TGTGCCAGCAGCGCCCTTTCTAGCGGCGGCACAGATACGCAGTATTTT. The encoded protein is CASSALSSGGTDTQYF.

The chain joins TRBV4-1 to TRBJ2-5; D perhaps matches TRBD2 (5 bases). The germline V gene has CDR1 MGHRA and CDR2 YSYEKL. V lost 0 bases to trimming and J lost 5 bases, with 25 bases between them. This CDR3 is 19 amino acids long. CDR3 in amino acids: CASSQELGRGQVTRETQYF. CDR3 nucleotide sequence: TGCGCCAGCAGCCAAGAGCTTGGAAGAGGGCAGGTTACACGGGAGACCCAGTACTTC.

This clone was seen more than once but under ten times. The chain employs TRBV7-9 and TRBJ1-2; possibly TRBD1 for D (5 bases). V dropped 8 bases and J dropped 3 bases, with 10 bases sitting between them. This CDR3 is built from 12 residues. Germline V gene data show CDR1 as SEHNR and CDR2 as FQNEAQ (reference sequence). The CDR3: CASHGGDYGYTF. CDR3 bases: TGTGCCAGCCATGGAGGGGACTATGGCTACACCTTC.

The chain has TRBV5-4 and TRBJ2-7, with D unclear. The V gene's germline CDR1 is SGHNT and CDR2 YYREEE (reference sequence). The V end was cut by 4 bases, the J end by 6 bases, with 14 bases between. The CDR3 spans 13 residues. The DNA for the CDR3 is TGTGCCAGCAGCGGGCCTTCACGTCCCGAGCAGTACTTC. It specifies CASSGPSRPEQYF.

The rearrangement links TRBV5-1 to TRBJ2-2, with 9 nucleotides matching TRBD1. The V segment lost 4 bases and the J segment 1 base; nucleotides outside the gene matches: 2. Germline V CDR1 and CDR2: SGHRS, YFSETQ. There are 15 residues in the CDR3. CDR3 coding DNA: TGCGCCAGCAGCCAGGGACAGGGGAACACCGGGGAGCTGTTTTTT. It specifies CASSQGQGNTGELFF.